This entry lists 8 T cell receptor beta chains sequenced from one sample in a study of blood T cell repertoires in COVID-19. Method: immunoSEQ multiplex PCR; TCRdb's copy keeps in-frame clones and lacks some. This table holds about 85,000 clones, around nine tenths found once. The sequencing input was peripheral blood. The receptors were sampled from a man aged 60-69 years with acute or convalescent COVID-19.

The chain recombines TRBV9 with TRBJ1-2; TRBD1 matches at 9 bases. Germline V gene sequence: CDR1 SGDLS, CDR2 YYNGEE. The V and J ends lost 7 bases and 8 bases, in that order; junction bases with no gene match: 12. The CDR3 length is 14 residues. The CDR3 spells CASGPGTGLGGYTF. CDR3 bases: TGTGCCAGCGGGCCCGGGACAGGGTTGGGAGGCTACACCTTC.

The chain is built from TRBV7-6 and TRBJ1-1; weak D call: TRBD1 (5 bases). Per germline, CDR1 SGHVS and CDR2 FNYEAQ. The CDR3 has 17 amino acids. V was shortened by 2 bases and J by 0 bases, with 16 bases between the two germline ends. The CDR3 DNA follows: TGTGCCAGCAGCTTACTTCATCCGAACAGGATGAACACTGAAGCTTTCTTT. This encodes CASSLLHPNRMNTEAFF.

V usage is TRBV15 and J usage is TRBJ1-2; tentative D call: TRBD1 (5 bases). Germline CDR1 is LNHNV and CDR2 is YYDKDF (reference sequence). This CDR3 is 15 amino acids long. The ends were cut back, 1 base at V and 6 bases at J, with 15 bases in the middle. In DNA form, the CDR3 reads TGTGCCACCAGCAGAGTGGAGGGGCCACTCCATGGCTACACCTTC. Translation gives CATSRVEGPLHGYTF. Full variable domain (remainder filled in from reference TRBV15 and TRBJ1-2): DAMVIQNPRYQVTQFGKPVTLSCSQTLNHNVMYWYQQKSSQAPKLLFHYYDKDFNNEADTPDNFQSRRPNTSFCFLDIRSPGLGDTAMYLCATSRVEGPLHGYTFGSGTRLTVV.

CDR3 bases: TGTGCCAGTAGCAAGAGGGACAGGGGGCGTGGGCAGCCCCAGCATTTT. It encodes CASSKRDRGRGQPQHF. The chain carries TRBV19 and TRBJ1-5; 12 nucleotides align to TRBD1. The CDR3 length is 16 residues. The germline V gene encodes CDR1 LNHDA and CDR2 SQIVND (reference sequence). The V gene end was trimmed by 6 bases and the J gene end by 7 bases; junction bases not matched to a gene: 10.

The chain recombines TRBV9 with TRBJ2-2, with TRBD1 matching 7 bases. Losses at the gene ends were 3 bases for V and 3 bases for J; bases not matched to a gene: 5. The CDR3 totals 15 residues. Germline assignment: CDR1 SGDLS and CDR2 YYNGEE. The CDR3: CASSEGALDTGELFF. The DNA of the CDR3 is TGTGCCAGCAGCGAGGGGGCTTTGGACACCGGGGAGCTGTTTTTT.

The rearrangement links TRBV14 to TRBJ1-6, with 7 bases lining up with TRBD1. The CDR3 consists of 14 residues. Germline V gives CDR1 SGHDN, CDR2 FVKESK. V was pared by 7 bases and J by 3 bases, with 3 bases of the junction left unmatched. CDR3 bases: TGTGCCAGCAAGGACAGGATCTATAATTCACCCCTCCACTTT. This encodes CASKDRIYNSPLHF.

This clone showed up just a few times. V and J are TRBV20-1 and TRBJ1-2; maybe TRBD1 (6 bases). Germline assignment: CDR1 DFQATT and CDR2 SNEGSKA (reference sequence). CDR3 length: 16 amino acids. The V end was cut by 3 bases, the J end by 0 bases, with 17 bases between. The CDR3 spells CSASSGQPLANYGYTF. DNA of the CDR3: TGCAGTGCTAGTTCGGGACAACCCCTAGCTAACTATGGCTACACCTTC.

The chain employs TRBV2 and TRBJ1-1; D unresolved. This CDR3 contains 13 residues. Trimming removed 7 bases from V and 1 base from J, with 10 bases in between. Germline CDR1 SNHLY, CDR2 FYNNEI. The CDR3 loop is CASTSQANTEAFF. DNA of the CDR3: TGTGCCAGCACTAGCCAGGCGAACACTGAAGCTTTCTTT.